The T cell receptor beta chain described here comes from a study of T-cell memory formation after mild COVID-19. About the research overall: Largely, TCR clusters stayed within a single donor.

Trimming cost V 8 bases and J 0 bases, with 13 bases left between them. The germline V gene encodes CDR1 MNHEY and CDR2 SVGEGT. CDR3 size: 14 residues. The table lists this clonotype with many counts. TCRdb reprocessed the 5' RACE reads via MiXCR and lists one record per CDR3 protein. The profile shows under 600,000 distinct CDR3 sequences, roughly 22% of them singletons. This receptor was obtained from an adult woman who had mild COVID-19 (a few samples of this study predate the infection). Cell type and time point are not known. Material: PBMCs or a T cell subset sorted from them (not recorded which). The chain links TRBV6-2 or TRBV6-3 to TRBJ1-1; no definite D call. CDR3 residues: CASAAWGMNTEAFF. CDR3 nucleotide sequence: TGTGCCAGCGCGGCCTGGGGAATGAACACTGAAGCTTTCTTT.